This T cell receptor beta chain was identified during a study of CXCR3-negative and CXCR3-positive naive CD8 T cells. The CDR3 covers 13 residues. The V gene's germline CDR1 is SEHNR and CDR2 FQNEAQ (reference sequence). In terms of frequency, this clonotype is medium-sized. No antigen is known for it. Study-wide results and limits: Similar TRBV-TRBJ gene usage was seen in naive CXCR3-negative and CXCR3-positive cells, but not in memory cells. Relative to CXCR3-negative naive cells, CXCR3-positive naive cells had more hydrophobic TRB CDR3s. Between one naive subset and the other, surface CD5 was comparable, and TCR strength was inferred from TRB CDR3 properties. Memory CD8+ T cell repertoires were far less diverse than both naive subsets.

5' RACE that incorporated UMI labels was used to prepare the TRB cDNA libraries. TCRdb re-called the 5' RACE reads and gives one entry per CDR3 protein, without DNA. This listing includes 6,500 to 7,000 distinct CDR3 sequences. Sequencing was performed on naive CXCR3+ CD8+ T cells from blood. Regarding subset: CD45RO-CCR7+CD27+CD95- naive CD8+ T cells expressing CXCR3 (TNR3+). The clonotype originates from a human donor in good health. Some clones in this sample may be carry-over from other donors' samples. The gene calls are TRBV7-9 and TRBJ2-7. The CDR3 sequence is CASSYGATYEQYF.